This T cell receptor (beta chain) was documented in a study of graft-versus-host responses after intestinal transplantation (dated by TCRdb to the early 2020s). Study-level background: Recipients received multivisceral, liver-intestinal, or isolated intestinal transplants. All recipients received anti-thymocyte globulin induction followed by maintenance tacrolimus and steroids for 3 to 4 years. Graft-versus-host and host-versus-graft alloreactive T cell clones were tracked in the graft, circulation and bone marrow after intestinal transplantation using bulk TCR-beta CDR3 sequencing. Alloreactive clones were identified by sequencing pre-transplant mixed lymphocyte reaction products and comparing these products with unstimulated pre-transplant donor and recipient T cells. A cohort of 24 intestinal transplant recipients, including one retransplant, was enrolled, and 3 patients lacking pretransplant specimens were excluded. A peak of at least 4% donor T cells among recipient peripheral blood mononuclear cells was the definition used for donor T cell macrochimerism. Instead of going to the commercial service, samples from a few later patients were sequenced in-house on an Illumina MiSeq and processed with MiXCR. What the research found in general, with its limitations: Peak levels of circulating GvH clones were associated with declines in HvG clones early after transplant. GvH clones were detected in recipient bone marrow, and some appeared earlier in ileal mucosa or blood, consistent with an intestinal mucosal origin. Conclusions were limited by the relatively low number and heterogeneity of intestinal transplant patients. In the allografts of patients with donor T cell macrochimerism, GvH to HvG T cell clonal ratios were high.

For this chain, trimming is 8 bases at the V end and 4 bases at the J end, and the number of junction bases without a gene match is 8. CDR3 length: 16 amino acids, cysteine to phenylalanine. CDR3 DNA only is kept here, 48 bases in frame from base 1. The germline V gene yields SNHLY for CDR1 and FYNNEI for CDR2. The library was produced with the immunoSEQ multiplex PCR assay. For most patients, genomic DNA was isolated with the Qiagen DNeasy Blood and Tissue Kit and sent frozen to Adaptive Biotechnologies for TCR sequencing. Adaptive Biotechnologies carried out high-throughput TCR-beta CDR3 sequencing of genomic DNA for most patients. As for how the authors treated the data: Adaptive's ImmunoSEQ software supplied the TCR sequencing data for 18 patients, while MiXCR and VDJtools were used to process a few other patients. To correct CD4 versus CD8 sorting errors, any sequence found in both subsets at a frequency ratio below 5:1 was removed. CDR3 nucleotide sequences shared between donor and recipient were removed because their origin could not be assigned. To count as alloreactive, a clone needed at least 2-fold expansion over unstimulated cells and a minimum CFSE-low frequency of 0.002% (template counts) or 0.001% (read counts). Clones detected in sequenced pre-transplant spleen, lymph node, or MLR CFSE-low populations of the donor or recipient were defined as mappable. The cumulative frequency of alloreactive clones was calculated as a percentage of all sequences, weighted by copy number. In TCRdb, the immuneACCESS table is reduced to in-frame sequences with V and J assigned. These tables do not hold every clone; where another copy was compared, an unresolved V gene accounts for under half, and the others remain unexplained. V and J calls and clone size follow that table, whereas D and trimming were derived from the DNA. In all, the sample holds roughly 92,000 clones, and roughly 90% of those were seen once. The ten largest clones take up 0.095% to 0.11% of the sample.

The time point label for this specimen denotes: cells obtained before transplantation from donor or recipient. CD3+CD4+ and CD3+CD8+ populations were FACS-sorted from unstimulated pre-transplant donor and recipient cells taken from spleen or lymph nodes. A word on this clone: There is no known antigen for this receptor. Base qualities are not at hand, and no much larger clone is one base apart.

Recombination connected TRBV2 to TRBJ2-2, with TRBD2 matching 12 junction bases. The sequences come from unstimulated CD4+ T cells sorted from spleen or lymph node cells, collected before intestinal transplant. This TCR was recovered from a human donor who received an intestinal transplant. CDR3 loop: CASRLAGGVGTGELFF. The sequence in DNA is TGTGCCAGCCGGCTAGCGGGGGGGGTGGGCACCGGGGAGCTGTTTTTT.